Shown below are 6 T cell receptor beta chains from a single sample sequenced in a study of siplizumab effects on memory and regulatory T cells. The method was immunoSEQ multiplex PCR; TCRdb's version includes in-frame clones alone and lacks a portion of them. The table has 70,000 or so clones, 91% seen once. The sequenced sample was CD8+ T cells sorted from blood. These receptors were taken from a human donor in good health.

In its sample, this clone was seen once. The chain uses TRBV27 and TRBJ1-2; TRBD1 might be the D (6 bases). This CDR3 has 13 residues. Germline CDR1 and CDR2: MNHEY and SMNVEV (reference sequence). V lost 6 bases and J 4 bases, leaving 12 bases between the germline ends. CDR3 protein: CASSEQGVYGYTF. CDR3 nucleotides: TGTGCCAGCAGCGAACAGGGCGTCTATGGCTACACCTTC.

This sequence joins TRBV7-9 and TRBJ1-2; D is uncertain. This CDR3 is built from 13 residues. From germline, CDR1 is SEHNR and CDR2 FQNEAQ (reference sequence). Trimming removed 6 bases at V and 2 bases at J, with 10 bases between. This CDR3 reads CASRHNSNYGYTF. CDR3 DNA: TGTGCCAGCAGACACAACAGCAACTATGGCTACACCTTC.

The chain is built from TRBV5-4 and TRBJ2-5, with TRBD1 identical over 7 bases. Germline-derived CDR1 and CDR2 are SGHNT and YYREEE (reference sequence). This CDR3 is built from 14 residues. V lost 3 bases to trimming and J lost 2 bases; unmatched junction nucleotides: 4. The CDR3 is CASSWGTDQETQYF. DNA for the CDR3: TGTGCCAGCAGCTGGGGGACAGATCAAGAGACCCAGTACTTC.

This chain joins TRBV6-4 and TRBJ1-5, with a tentative D call TRBD1 (5 bases). V was shortened by 3 bases and J by 4 bases, with 13 bases between the two germline ends. From germline, CDR1 is MRHNA and CDR2 SNTAGT. The CDR3 consists of 15 residues. The CDR3 DNA reads as TGTGCCAGCAGTGAAACTTGGGGGGAGAATCAGCCCCAGCATTTT. It codes for CASSETWGENQPQHF.

V is TRBV7-9 and J is TRBJ2-7; 10 nucleotides agree with TRBD1. The CDR3 length is 18 residues. Trimming cost V 5 bases and J 7 bases; bases outside gene matches: 20. Germline V lookup: CDR1 SEHNR, CDR2 FQNEAQ (reference sequence). Here the CDR3 DNA reads TGTGCCAGCAGCCCCAACTGGGGTCCGGGACAGGGGAGACGAGAGCAGTACTTC. Translation gives CASSPNWGPGQGRREQYF. Full variable domain (outside the CDR3, taken from reference TRBV7-9 and TRBJ2-7): DTGVSQNPRHKITKRGQNVTFRCDPISEHNRLYWYRQTLGQGPEFLTYFQNEAQLEKSRLLSDRFSAERPKGSFSTLEIQRTEQGDSAMYLCASSPNWGPGQGRREQYFGPGTRLTVT.

This chain links TRBV7-3 with TRBJ1-3, with TRBD1 as a possible D gene (6 bases). Trimming stripped 1 base from V and 3 bases from J, with 10 bases between. Germline V gives CDR1 SGHTA, CDR2 FQGTGA. The CDR3 is 15 amino acids. The DNA of the CDR3 is TGTGCCAGCAGCTTAATGGGGGCGAGTGGAAACACCATATATTTT. Its protein product is CASSLMGASGNTIYF.